This T cell receptor beta chain was sequenced for a study of Ad26.COV2.S vaccination and SARS-CoV-2 variants. The CDR3 covers 16 residues. Germline values: CDR1 MNHEY, CDR2 SMNVEV (reference sequence). Trimming pared 2 bases from V and 4 bases from J, leaving 15 bases between. Repertoires were generated with immunoSEQ multiplex PCR, while TCRdb's copy carries only in-frame clones and drops some. The table lists 350,000 to 450,000 clones, 80% to 90% of them singletons, with 3.3% in the top ten. The sample's treatment: about 20 received Ad26.COV2.S at low or high dose, single or two shots; roughly five received placebo; per-sample allocation not given. Sampling happened 63 days after the first vaccine or placebo injection.

The receptor was derived from a person aged 18-60 years who received the Ad26.COV2.S COVID-19 vaccine or a placebo. The chain combines TRBV27 with TRBJ1-3, with no clear D. This material consisted of peripheral blood, taken in a trial of Ad26.COV2.S vaccine versus placebo. The CDR3 DNA is TGTGCCAGCAGTTTAAGAGGGAACTCCTTGGGAAACACCATATATTTT. This codes for CASSLRGNSLGNTIYF.